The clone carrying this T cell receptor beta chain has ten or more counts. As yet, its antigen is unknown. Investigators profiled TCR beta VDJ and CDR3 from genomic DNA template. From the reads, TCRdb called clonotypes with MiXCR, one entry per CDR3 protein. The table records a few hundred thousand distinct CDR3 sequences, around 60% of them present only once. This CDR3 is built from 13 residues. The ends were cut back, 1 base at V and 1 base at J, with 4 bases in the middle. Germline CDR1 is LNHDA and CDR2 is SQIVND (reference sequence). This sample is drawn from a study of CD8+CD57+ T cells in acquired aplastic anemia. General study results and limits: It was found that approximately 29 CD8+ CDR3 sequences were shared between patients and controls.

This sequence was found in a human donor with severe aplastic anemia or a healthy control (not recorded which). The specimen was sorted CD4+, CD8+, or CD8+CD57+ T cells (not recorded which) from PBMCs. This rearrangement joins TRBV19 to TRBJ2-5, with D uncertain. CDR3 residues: CASSIVIQETQYF. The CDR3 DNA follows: TGTGCCAGTAGTATAGTGATCCAAGAGACCCAGTACTTC.